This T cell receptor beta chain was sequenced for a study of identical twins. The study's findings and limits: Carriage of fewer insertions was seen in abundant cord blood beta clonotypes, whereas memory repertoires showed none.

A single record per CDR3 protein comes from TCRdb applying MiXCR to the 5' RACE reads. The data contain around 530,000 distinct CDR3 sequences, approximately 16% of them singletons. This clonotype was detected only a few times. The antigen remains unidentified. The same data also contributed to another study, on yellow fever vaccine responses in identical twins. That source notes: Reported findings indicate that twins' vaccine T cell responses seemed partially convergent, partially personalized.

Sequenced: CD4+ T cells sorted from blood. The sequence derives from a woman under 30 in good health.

The CDR3 nucleotides read TGTGCCAGCAGTTTAGTAGCGGGGGGGCCCGGTTACAATGAGCAGTTCTTC. Translated, it gives CASSLVAGGPGYNEQFF. This chain links TRBV12-3 or TRBV12-4 with TRBJ2-1; 11 bases agree with TRBD2. With 1 base clipped from V and 4 bases from J, the junction kept 6 bases outside the gene matches. This CDR3 has 17 amino acids.